Listed below are T cell receptor beta chains from one sample, sequenced in a study of cytomegalovirus exposure and HLA in healthy donors. Assay: immunoSEQ multiplex PCR; the TCRdb copy retains only in-frame clones and omits some. Of 120,000 to 150,000 clones in the sample, roughly a tenth were seen once. Sequenced input: PBMCs. These TCRs come from a male donor in good health and CMV-seronegative. Both conserved end residues are part of each CDR3. D genes are given only for firm matches. Some rows mark clone size as missing; the rest say once, few, many or name a class of expanded clone.

CDR3aa: CASSYALVHNEQFF
CDR3nt: TGTGCCAGCAGTTACGCGTTGGTGCACAATGAGCAGTTCTTC
v_gene: TRBV6-6
d_gene: .
j_gene: TRBJ2-1
abundance: few

CDR3aa: CASSSPGQGAHEQYF
CDR3nt: TGTGCCAGCAGCTCCCCAGGACAGGGGGCCCACGAGCAGTACTTC
v_gene: TRBV7-9
d_gene: TRBD1
j_gene: TRBJ2-7
abundance: .

CDR3aa: CATSETGLNEQFF
CDR3nt: TGTGCCACCAGCGAGACAGGGCTCAATGAGCAGTTCTTC
v_gene: TRBV15
d_gene: TRBD1
j_gene: TRBJ2-1
abundance: few

CDR3aa: CASSYQGLHYEQYF
CDR3nt: TGTGCCAGCAGCTACCAGGGGTTGCACTACGAGCAGTACTTC
v_gene: TRBV11-2
d_gene: .
j_gene: TRBJ2-7
abundance: few

CDR3aa: CASSLSSAGRNSPLHF
CDR3nt: TGTGCCAGCAGTTTATCTAGTGCGGGGAGGAATTCACCCCTCCACTTT
v_gene: TRBV27
d_gene: .
j_gene: TRBJ1-6
abundance: few

CDR3aa: CSLVTGVSYNEQFF
CDR3nt: TGCAGCCTAGTCACGGGGGTCTCCTACAATGAGCAGTTCTTC
v_gene: TRBV29-1
d_gene: .
j_gene: TRBJ2-1
abundance: few

CDR3aa: CASSLYTSSYNSPLHF
CDR3nt: TGTGCCAGCAGCCTGTACACAAGCTCCTATAATTCACCCCTCCACTTT
v_gene: TRBV5-6
d_gene: .
j_gene: TRBJ1-6
abundance: few

CDR3aa: CASSKDEAGGPLGNEQFF
CDR3nt: TGTGCCAGCAGCAAAGATGAAGCGGGAGGGCCTTTGGGCAATGAGCAGTTCTTC
v_gene: TRBV21-1
d_gene: .
j_gene: TRBJ2-1
abundance: few

CDR3aa: CASSPDSLIYGYTF
CDR3nt: TGCGCCAGCAGCCCGGACAGCCTTATCTATGGCTACACCTTC
v_gene: TRBV4-3
d_gene: .
j_gene: TRBJ1-2
abundance: few

CDR3aa: CASSLAKNTEAFF
CDR3nt: TGTGCCAGCAGCTTGGCTAAGAACACTGAAGCTTTCTTT
v_gene: TRBV5-6
d_gene: .
j_gene: TRBJ1-1
abundance: .

CDR3aa: CASSRGRTRTEKLFF
CDR3nt: TGTGCCAGCAGCCGTGGACGGACAAGGACTGAAAAACTGTTTTTT
v_gene: TRBV7-6
d_gene: .
j_gene: TRBJ1-4
abundance: .

CDR3aa: CASSLQGPWGNQPQHF
CDR3nt: TGTGCCAGTAGTCTACAGGGGCCGTGGGGCAATCAGCCCCAGCATTTT
v_gene: TRBV19
d_gene: TRBD1
j_gene: TRBJ1-5
abundance: few

CDR3aa: CASSLQGQGSNQPQHF
CDR3nt: TGTGCCAGCAGCTTGCAAGGACAGGGGAGCAATCAGCCCCAGCATTTT
v_gene: TRBV5-6
d_gene: TRBD1
j_gene: TRBJ1-5
abundance: .

CDR3aa: CASRVQGSSTDTQYF
CDR3nt: TGTGCCAGCAGGGTACAGGGGAGTAGCACAGATACGCAGTATTTT
v_gene: TRBV2
d_gene: TRBD1
j_gene: TRBJ2-3
abundance: few

CDR3aa: CASWPGQAGTGELFF
CDR3nt: TGCGCCAGCTGGCCGGGACAGGCCGGCACCGGGGAGCTGTTTTTT
v_gene: TRBV5-1
d_gene: TRBD1
j_gene: TRBJ2-2
abundance: few

CDR3aa: CASSRTFGFTEAFF
CDR3nt: TGTGCCAGCAGCCGGACATTCGGGTTTACTGAAGCTTTCTTT
v_gene: TRBV5-8
d_gene: .
j_gene: TRBJ1-1
abundance: .

CDR3aa: CASSFGYSSYEQYF
CDR3nt: TGTGCCAGCAGTTTTGGTTACAGTTCCTACGAGCAGTACTTC
v_gene: TRBV27
d_gene: .
j_gene: TRBJ2-7
abundance: .

CDR3aa: CASSEHTANTGELFF
CDR3nt: TGTGCCAGCAGTGAACACACAGCGAACACCGGGGAGCTGTTTTTT
v_gene: TRBV2
d_gene: .
j_gene: TRBJ2-2
abundance: .

CDR3aa: CASSPNPYEQYF
CDR3nt: TGTGCCAGCAGCCCTAACCCCTACGAGCAGTACTTC
v_gene: TRBV7-2
d_gene: .
j_gene: TRBJ2-7
abundance: .

CDR3aa: CASSQDEARGSTSTDTQYF
CDR3nt: TGTGCCAGCAGCCAAGATGAGGCCCGGGGTTCTACCTCGACAGATACGCAGTATTTT
v_gene: TRBV4-2
d_gene: .
j_gene: TRBJ2-3
abundance: .

CDR3aa: CASTMEGRQYF
CDR3nt: TGTGCCAGCACCATGGAGGGAAGGCAGTACTTC
v_gene: TRBV28
d_gene: .
j_gene: TRBJ2-7
abundance: few

CDR3aa: CASSYNIGTVYEQYF
CDR3nt: TGTGCCAGCAGTTACAACATAGGGACAGTCTACGAGCAGTACTTC
v_gene: TRBV6-5
d_gene: TRBD1
j_gene: TRBJ2-7
abundance: few

CDR3aa: CASSYSVQAHEQYF
CDR3nt: TGTGCCAGCAGTTACTCTGTCCAGGCCCACGAGCAGTACTTC
v_gene: TRBV6-5
d_gene: .
j_gene: TRBJ2-7
abundance: .

CDR3aa: CASSGRDRGRFWNSPLHF
CDR3nt: TGTGCCAGCAGTGGGAGGGACAGGGGGCGATTTTGGAATTCACCCCTCCACTTT
v_gene: TRBV25-1
d_gene: TRBD1
j_gene: TRBJ1-6
abundance: .

CDR3aa: CASSSAGVRNEQFF
CDR3nt: TGTGCCAGCAGTTCCGCAGGGGTTCGAAATGAGCAGTTCTTC
v_gene: TRBV28
d_gene: .
j_gene: TRBJ2-1
abundance: few

CDR3aa: CASSSLAGGPSYNEQFF
CDR3nt: TGTGCCAGCAGCTCCCTAGCGGGAGGGCCCTCCTACAATGAGCAGTTCTTC
v_gene: TRBV14
d_gene: TRBD2
j_gene: TRBJ2-1
abundance: .

CDR3aa: CASSSTSGGTYEQYF
CDR3nt: TGTGCCAGCAGTTCGACTAGCGGGGGTACCTACGAGCAGTACTTC
v_gene: TRBV28
d_gene: TRBD2
j_gene: TRBJ2-7
abundance: few

CDR3aa: CASSPRGFNTGELFF
CDR3nt: TGTGCCAGCAGCCCCCGGGGGTTTAACACCGGGGAGCTGTTTTTT
v_gene: TRBV7-3
d_gene: .
j_gene: TRBJ2-2
abundance: .

CDR3aa: CASSLEQGARQPQHF
CDR3nt: TGCGCCAGCAGCCTCGAACAGGGGGCAAGGCAGCCCCAGCATTTT
v_gene: TRBV4-3
d_gene: TRBD1
j_gene: TRBJ1-5
abundance: few

CDR3aa: CASSPRFGLGGTEAFF
CDR3nt: TGTGCCAGCTCACCACGTTTCGGGTTGGGGGGCACTGAAGCTTTCTTT
v_gene: TRBV18
d_gene: .
j_gene: TRBJ1-1
abundance: few

CDR3aa: CASRGRGREEQYF
CDR3nt: TGTGCCAGCCGAGGCAGGGGGCGGGAAGAGCAGTACTTC
v_gene: TRBV19
d_gene: TRBD1
j_gene: TRBJ2-7
abundance: .

CDR3aa: CASSFFRLVSGDFGNTIYF
CDR3nt: TGTGCCAGCAGTTTTTTTAGATTGGTTTCGGGGGATTTTGGAAACACCATATATTTT
v_gene: TRBV28
d_gene: .
j_gene: TRBJ1-3
abundance: once

CDR3aa: CASSPLGDRGPTDTQYF
CDR3nt: TGTGCCAGCAGCCCCCTCGGGGACAGGGGGCCCACAGATACGCAGTATTTT
v_gene: TRBV13
d_gene: TRBD1
j_gene: TRBJ2-3
abundance: few

CDR3aa: CASSIGTGNGYTF
CDR3nt: TGTGCCAGTAGTATTGGAACAGGGAATGGCTACACCTTC
v_gene: TRBV19
d_gene: .
j_gene: TRBJ1-2
abundance: .

CDR3aa: CASSFPGQGHYEQYF
CDR3nt: TGTGCCAGCAGTTTCCCGGGACAGGGCCACTACGAGCAGTACTTC
v_gene: TRBV28
d_gene: TRBD1
j_gene: TRBJ2-7
abundance: .

CDR3aa: CASSWTGAAYEQYF
CDR3nt: TGCGCCAGCAGCTGGACAGGGGCAGCCTACGAGCAGTACTTC
v_gene: TRBV5-1
d_gene: TRBD1
j_gene: TRBJ2-7
abundance: .

CDR3aa: CASSPYLGGTGELFF
CDR3nt: TGCGCCAGCAGCCCCTACCTCGGGGGGACCGGGGAGCTGTTTTTT
v_gene: TRBV4-1
d_gene: TRBD2
j_gene: TRBJ2-2
abundance: few

CDR3aa: CASSDGGSSYEQYF
CDR3nt: TGTGCCAGCAGTGACGGCGGGAGCTCCTACGAGCAGTACTTC
v_gene: TRBV6-1
d_gene: TRBD2
j_gene: TRBJ2-7
abundance: .

CDR3aa: CASRAGTGGNQPQHF
CDR3nt: TGTGCCAGCAGGGCCGGGACAGGGGGCAATCAGCCCCAGCATTTT
v_gene: TRBV6-5
d_gene: TRBD1
j_gene: TRBJ1-5
abundance: .

CDR3aa: CASSPGGRTEAFF
CDR3nt: TGTGCCAGTAGTCCCGGGGGTCGGACTGAAGCTTTCTTT
v_gene: TRBV19
d_gene: .
j_gene: TRBJ1-1
abundance: .

CDR3aa: CASSLSTGLASDEQYF
CDR3nt: TGTGCCAGCAGTTTATCTACGGGACTAGCTTCCGACGAGCAGTACTTC
v_gene: TRBV28
d_gene: TRBD2
j_gene: TRBJ2-7
abundance: .

CDR3aa: CASGENTEAFF
CDR3nt: TGTGCCAGCGGAGAGAACACTGAAGCTTTCTTT
v_gene: TRBV7-2
d_gene: .
j_gene: TRBJ1-1
abundance: few

CDR3aa: CASSLYLAFPTGELFF
CDR3nt: TGTGCCAGCAGCCTTTATCTAGCGTTCCCCACCGGGGAGCTGTTTTTT
v_gene: TRBV7-2
d_gene: .
j_gene: TRBJ2-2
abundance: .

CDR3aa: CASSPPGGNNSPLHF
CDR3nt: TGTGCCAGCAGTCCCCCTGGGGGCAATAATTCACCCCTCCACTTT
v_gene: TRBV6-5
d_gene: .
j_gene: TRBJ1-6
abundance: few

CDR3aa: CASSLGGERYGYTF
CDR3nt: TGTGCCAGCAGCCTCGGAGGAGAACGCTATGGCTACACCTTC
v_gene: TRBV5-6
d_gene: .
j_gene: TRBJ1-2
abundance: few

CDR3aa: CSLRDSGELFF
CDR3nt: TGCAGCCTTCGGGACAGCGGGGAGCTGTTTTTT
v_gene: TRBV20-1
d_gene: TRBD1
j_gene: TRBJ2-2
abundance: .

CDR3aa: CASSSGQGMTGELFF
CDR3nt: TGTGCCAGCAGCTCGGGACAGGGGATGACCGGGGAGCTGTTTTTT
v_gene: TRBV5-8
d_gene: TRBD1
j_gene: TRBJ2-2
abundance: .

CDR3aa: CASSLRREGRETQYF
CDR3nt: TGTGCCAGCAGCTTGCGGCGGGAGGGTCGAGAGACCCAGTACTTC
v_gene: TRBV5-5
d_gene: TRBD2
j_gene: TRBJ2-5
abundance: .

CDR3aa: CASSLYYGGDSYNEQFF
CDR3nt: TGTGCCAGCAGTTTATATTATGGCGGGGATTCCTACAATGAGCAGTTCTTC
v_gene: TRBV28
d_gene: .
j_gene: TRBJ2-1
abundance: .

CDR3aa: CASSLRRPGQAPQLVFF
CDR3nt: TGTGCCAGCAGCCTCCGACGACCCGGACAGGCCCCACAGCTAGTTTTCTTT
v_gene: TRBV7-9
d_gene: TRBD1
j_gene: TRBJ1-1
abundance: .

CDR3aa: CASSLGRDSVMAGEGYTF
CDR3nt: TGTGCCAGCAGCCTAGGCAGGGACAGCGTTATGGCCGGAGAGGGCTACACCTTC
v_gene: TRBV9
d_gene: TRBD1
j_gene: TRBJ1-2
abundance: .